These T cell receptor beta chains were read from a single sample in a study of T-cell reconstitution after alpha-beta-depleted transplantation in children. TCRdb independently ran MiXCR on the PCR reads; one entry per CDR3 protein. The sample holds about 270,000 distinct CDR3 sequences, almost 10% seen once. The sequences come from PBMCs from the stem cell graft donor, collected from the stem cell graft. The receptor source for this set is a human donor who donated a stem cell graft to a child with SCID. Each CDR3 is given without its conserved first and last residue. The order of the fields is J gene, V gene, CDR3 protein.

TRBJ1-1 TRBV12-3/TRBV12-4 ASSLIMVNTEAF
TRBJ2-5 TRBV7-7 ASSLLAGFQETQY
TRBJ2-3 TRBV12-3/TRBV12-4 ASSIGVDTQY
TRBJ2-4 TRBV2 ASSEASTGQVAKNIQY
TRBJ1-1 TRBV29-1 SVVGQMNTEAF
TRBJ2-5 TRBV11-2 ASSFTPGGEETQY
TRBJ1-6 TRBV24-1 ATSIGSPLH
TRBJ2-7 TRBV6-1 ASDPTGTGPYEQY
TRBJ1-2 TRBV20-1 SARDFSYT
TRBJ2-1 TRBV10-3 AISESAYNEQF
TRBJ1-1 TRBV5-1 ASSLTVGKTNTEAF
TRBJ1-5 TRBV20-1 SAQVGTGGGHQPQH
TRBJ1-2 TRBV18 ASSRTGSSNYGYT
TRBJ2-7 TRBV7-9 ASSSETSGRYEQY
TRBJ2-1 TRBV5-5 ASSLVLGREQF
TRBJ2-2 TRBV5-1 ASGTTRGTNTGELF
TRBJ2-3 TRBV6-1 ASIPGQILIFSTDTQY
TRBJ1-5 TRBV2 ASGWPVGANNQPQH
TRBJ2-1 TRBV20-1 SGVDYNEQF
TRBJ1-1 TRBV12-3/TRBV12-4 ASSLVGSLNTEAF
TRBJ2-7 TRBV12-3/TRBV12-4 ASSFTVREQY
TRBJ2-5 TRBV20-1 SARDPLAGLEQETQY
TRBJ1-1 TRBV5-5 ASSLRTGTGSEAF
TRBJ2-1 TRBV5-1 ASSGGGANHEQF
TRBJ2-1 TRBV2 ASTRDTLRNEQF
TRBJ2-3 TRBV12-3/TRBV12-4 ASRSGLAGLTDTQY
TRBJ2-3 TRBV5-1 ASSGTSGDTQY
TRBJ2-5 TRBV14 ASSPLDGGETQY
TRBJ2-3 TRBV5-1 ASSLAGGGFTTDTQY
TRBJ1-5 TRBV7-2 ASSSLINQPQH
TRBJ1-4 TRBV15 ATSRDRGDPNEKLF
TRBJ1-1 TRBV25-1 ASSERGKAF
TRBJ2-7 TRBV3-1 ASSRGGAGSGYEQY
TRBJ2-5 TRBV12-3/TRBV12-4 ASSFAGEETQY
TRBJ2-3 TRBV5-4 ASSLAPGPSTDTQY
TRBJ1-5 TRBV19 ASSTDRLSNQPQH
TRBJ2-7 TRBV20-1 SARDGDRLDYEQY
TRBJ2-7 TRBV3-1 ASSRGDYEQY
TRBJ1-1 TRBV7-8 ASTRTGRTEAF
TRBJ2-7 TRBV5-1 ASSLGPGSLEQY
TRBJ1-1 TRBV18 ASSPPNGRDTEAF
TRBJ2-3 TRBV28 ASSHGLVADTQY
TRBJ2-5 TRBV7-9 ASSPDRVEETQY
TRBJ1-2 TRBV5-1 ASSLGQQNYGYT
TRBJ2-1 TRBV10-3 AISGDGPNNEQF
TRBJ2-2 TRBV5-1 ASSLQQGFFSTGELF